The next 27 T cell receptor beta chains were all read from a single sample in a study of blood T cell repertoires in COVID-19. Repertoires were generated with immunoSEQ multiplex PCR, while TCRdb's copy carries only in-frame clones and drops some. The sample consists of 240,000 or so clones, roughly four fifths of them appearing once. The source material was peripheral blood. The receptors were gathered from an elderly woman with acute or convalescent COVID-19.

The chain is built from TRBV3-1 (or the pseudogene TRBV3-2) and TRBJ2-5; weak D call: TRBD1 (7 bases). The germline V gene has CDR1 LGHDT and CDR2 YNNKEL (reference sequence). CDR3 length: 18 residues. V was clipped by 0 bases and J by 2 bases, with 19 bases between them. CDR3 DNA sequence: TGTGCCAGCAGCCAAGATGTCGCCAGGGGGGATCTTCAAGAGACCCAGTACTTC. Its protein is CASSQDVARGDLQETQYF.

The chain has TRBV18 and TRBJ2-7; 7 nucleotides line up with TRBD1. The germline V gene encodes CDR1 KGHSH and CDR2 LQKENI. The V segment lost 4 bases and the J segment 3 bases; nucleotides outside the gene matches: 6. This CDR3 region has 14 residues. The CDR3 nucleotides are TGTGCCAGCTCACTAGGGACAGAAGACTACGAGCAGTACTTC. Protein: CASSLGTEDYEQYF.

This chain links TRBV10-3 with TRBJ2-3; 7 nucleotides line up with TRBD2. V shed 4 bases and J 1 base; nucleotides not matched to a gene: 8. The CDR3 extends over 16 amino acids. Germline CDR1 ENHRY, CDR2 SYGVKD. CDR3 amino acids: CAISGAPAGGTDTQYF. Written as DNA, the CDR3 is TGTGCCATCAGTGGGGCTCCCGCGGGGGGCACAGATACGCAGTATTTT.

The V call is TRBV24-1, the J call TRBJ2-3; TRBD2 matches 9 bases. CDR1 and CDR2 (germline): KGHDR, SFDVKD. CDR3 length: 14 amino acids. V gave up 8 bases and J gave up 4 bases; unmatched junction bases: 6. CDR3 loop: CATIRGGAPDTQYF. In DNA, the CDR3 is TGTGCCACCATTCGCGGGGGGGCCCCAGATACGCAGTATTTT.

The chain employs TRBV28 and TRBJ2-7; 11 bases are a match to TRBD1. Looked up from germline, CDR1 is MDHEN and CDR2 is SYDVKM. CDR3 length: 16 amino acids. V was clipped by 6 bases and J by 0 bases; unmatched bases: 7. CDR3 amino acids: CASRVAGTGGSYEQYF. CDR3 nucleotide sequence: TGTGCCAGCAGGGTAGCTGGGACAGGGGGCTCCTACGAGCAGTACTTC. The complete variable domain, with remaining parts taken from reference TRBV28 and TRBJ2-7, reads DVKVTQSSRYLVKRTGEKVFLECVQDMDHENMFWYRQDPGLGLRLIYFSYDVKMKEKGDIPEGYSVSREKKERFSLILESASTNQTSMYLCASRVAGTGGSYEQYFGPGTRLTVT.

This clone was found a few times. The chain is built from TRBV6-5 and TRBJ2-7; TRBD2 agrees at 8 bases. The CDR3 runs 15 residues. V trimming: 5 bases; J trimming: 4 bases; junction bases outside the gene matches: 10. Germline CDR1 MNHEY, CDR2 SVGAGI. CDR3 nucleotide sequence: TGTGCCAGCAGTCCCGGGGGGGCCGGTGAGTACGAGCAGTACTTC. This encodes CASSPGGAGEYEQYF.

The V call is TRBV30, the J call TRBJ2-5, with TRBD1 matching 8 bases. The CDR3 extends over 14 amino acids. Trimming at V came to 5 bases and at J to 5 bases, leaving 10 bases not matched to a gene. CDR1 and CDR2 from the germline V gene are GTSNPN and SVGIG (reference sequence). In nucleotides, the CDR3 is TGTGCCTGGGGGAACACAGGGGGAGGTGAGACCCAGTACTTC. Amino acid sequence: CAWGNTGGGETQYF.

The J gene is TRBJ1-1, the V gene TRBV7-3; 8 bases fit TRBD1. The CDR3 extends over 14 amino acids. Germline CDR1 is SGHTA and CDR2 is FQGTGA. The trim removed 2 bases at V and 4 bases at J, leaving 3 bases unmatched. The CDR3 protein is CASSLQGAGTEAFF. Here the CDR3 DNA reads TGTGCCAGCAGCTTACAGGGGGCAGGCACTGAAGCTTTCTTT. Looking up the rest from reference TRBV7-3 and TRBJ1-1 gives the full variable domain: GAGVSQTPSNKVTEKGKYVELRCDPISGHTALYWYRQSLGQGPEFLIYFQGTGAADDSGLPNDRFFAVRPEGSVSTLKIQRTERGDSAVYLCASSLQGAGTEAFFGQGTRLTVV.

The rearrangement uses TRBV19 and TRBJ2-2; 12 bases fit TRBD1. J lost 3 bases, V lost 5 bases, and 7 bases had no gene match. In germline, CDR1 is LNHDA, CDR2 SQIVND (reference sequence). CDR3 size: 17 residues. CDR3 nucleotides: TGTGCCAGTAGTCCGGGACAGGGGGCTTTCGACACCGGGGAGCTGTTTTTT. Translation gives CASSPGQGAFDTGELFF.

The chain recombines TRBV6-5 with TRBJ1-6; D gene unclear. The CDR3 extends over 13 amino acids. CDR1 and CDR2 from the germline V gene are MNHEY and SVGAGI. The V end lost 5 bases, the J end lost 6 bases, and 8 bases lay between the germline ends. The CDR3 region has the DNA TGTGCCAGCAGTAATTATCTTAATTCACCCCTCCACTTT. This codes for CASSNYLNSPLHF.

The chain couples TRBV7-6 to TRBJ1-6; TRBD1 might be the D (5 bases). Trimming removed 5 bases at V and 9 bases at J, with 14 bases between. CDR3 length: 14 residues. Germline CDR1 SGHVS, CDR2 FNYEAQ. The CDR3 DNA is TGTGCCAGCAGCCTGCAGGGTGTGGGTTCACCCCTCCACTTT. Translated, it gives CASSLQGVGSPLHF.

The chain's CDR3 is CASGLAPQGRYGYTF. CDR3 sequence (DNA): TGTGCTAGTGGTTTGGCTCCCCAGGGGCGGTATGGCTACACCTTC. The chain joins TRBV12-5 to TRBJ1-2; weak D call: TRBD1 (6 bases). Trimming cost V 1 base and J 5 bases, with 14 bases left between them. This CDR3 has 15 amino acids. Looked up from germline, CDR1 is LGHNT and CDR2 is FRNRAP.

This CDR3 is CASSSQREINYGYTF. CDR3 DNA: TGTGCCAGCTCATCACAACGGGAAATTAACTATGGCTACACCTTC. The chain employs TRBV18 and TRBJ1-2; D is unclear. This CDR3 has 15 residues. From germline, CDR1 is KGHSH and CDR2 LQKENI. Trimming removed 5 bases from V and 1 base from J, with 14 bases in between.

V and J are TRBV28 and TRBJ2-4; unclear D gene. Between the trimmed V and J ends, which lost 5 bases and 0 bases, there was a span of 8 bases. The CDR3 totals 14 residues. The germline V gene encodes CDR1 MDHEN and CDR2 SYDVKM. The CDR3 nucleotides are TGTGCCAGCAGTCCCGAACTAGCCAAAAACATTCAGTACTTC. Residues: CASSPELAKNIQYF.

This rearrangement joins TRBV5-1 to TRBJ2-3, with 7 positions matching TRBD1. Germline CDR1 reads SGHRS; CDR2 reads YFSETQ. This CDR3 is built from 14 residues. The V gene end was trimmed by 6 bases and the J gene end by 4 bases; junction bases not matched to a gene: 8. CDR3 nucleotides: TGCGCCAGCAATAGGGGGCAGGGTGCAGATACGCAGTATTTT. This translates into CASNRGQGADTQYF.

This rearrangement joins TRBV9 to TRBJ2-7, with TRBD1 identical over 11 bases. CDR1 SGDLS and CDR2 YYNGEE come from the germline V gene. Trimming took 0 bases from V and 3 from J; bases not matched to a gene: 2. The length of the CDR3 is 15 residues. The CDR3 here is CASSVGGTGGYEQYF. CDR3 coding DNA: TGTGCCAGCAGCGTAGGAGGGACAGGGGGCTACGAGCAGTACTTC.

The sample holds one count of this clone. This chain connects TRBV5-4 to TRBJ2-5; perhaps TRBD1 as D (5 bases). V lost 1 base and J 2 bases, leaving 15 bases between the germline ends. The CDR3 spans 16 residues. CDR1 SGHNT and CDR2 YYREEE come from the germline V gene (reference sequence). CDR3 amino acids: CASSLQGKRSQETQYF. The CDR3, as DNA: TGTGCCAGCAGCTTGCAGGGAAAGAGATCACAAGAGACCCAGTACTTC.

The chain combines TRBV24-1 with TRBJ2-3, with TRBD2 matching 9 bases. This CDR3 comprises 14 residues. Germline CDR1 is KGHDR and CDR2 is SFDVKD. With 7 bases clipped from V and 3 bases from J, the junction kept 4 bases outside the gene matches. CDR3 bases: TGTGCCACCAGGACTAGCGGCGCGACAGATACGCAGTATTTT. This codes for CATRTSGATDTQYF.

This clone was counted a single time. The rearrangement joins TRBV11-2 to TRBJ2-1; 9 bases line up with TRBD2. CDR1 and CDR2 (germline): SGHAT, FQNNGV. This CDR3 contains 16 residues. The junction had 5 bases not matched to a gene; V was cut back by 4 bases and J by 1 base. As DNA, the CDR3 is TGTGCCAGCAGCTCCATAGCGGGAGTGTCCTACAATGAGCAGTTCTTC. Translating gives CASSSIAGVSYNEQFF.

The rearrangement links TRBV30 to TRBJ1-4; 8 bases are shared with TRBD1. The germline V gene has CDR1 GTSNPN and CDR2 SVGIG (reference sequence). The CDR3 spans 17 residues. V dropped 2 bases and J dropped 4; count of bases not matched to a gene: 12. The CDR3 sequence: CAWSWTGPTRGNEKLFF. The CDR3, as DNA: TGTGCCTGGAGTTGGACAGGGCCTACTCGTGGTAATGAAAAACTGTTTTTT.

The rearrangement links TRBV6-2 or TRBV6-3 to TRBJ1-1; 9 bases are a match to TRBD1. CDR1 is MNHEY and CDR2 is SVGEGT in the germline V gene. V was clipped by 6 bases and J by 1 base; unmatched bases: 9. The CDR3 length is 16 residues. The CDR3 DNA follows: TGTGCCAGCAGCTCCGGGACAGGGAAGGGGAACACTGAAGCTTTCTTT. The encoded protein is CASSSGTGKGNTEAFF.

V is TRBV27 and J is TRBJ2-7, with TRBD2 matching 13 bases. This CDR3 is 17 amino acids long. From germline, CDR1 is MNHEY and CDR2 SMNVEV (reference sequence). The ends lost 6 bases at V and 1 base at J; junction bases unmatched: 9. As DNA, the CDR3 is TGTGCCAGCAGAGGACTAGCGGGAGAACAGGGGTCCTACGAGCAGTACTTC. Encoded protein: CASRGLAGEQGSYEQYF.

The J gene is TRBJ1-5, the V gene TRBV6-5; no clear D gene. The germline V gene has CDR1 MNHEY and CDR2 SVGAGI. The CDR3 loop spans 13 amino acids. V was shortened by 9 bases and J by 3 bases, with 12 bases between the two germline ends. In DNA form, the CDR3 reads TGTGCCAGTTTTCAAGGAGTCAATCAGCCCCAGCATTTT. Translation: CASFQGVNQPQHF.

The chain is built from TRBV9 and TRBJ2-7; 9 nucleotides align to TRBD2. Germline V CDR1 and CDR2: SGDLS, YYNGEE. This CDR3 comprises 15 residues. V was clipped by 5 bases and J by 5 bases; unmatched bases: 11. The CDR3 nucleotides read TGTGCCAGCAGTGAAAGCGGGGGGCGGTGGGACGAGCAGTACTTC. It is translated as CASSESGGRWDEQYF.

The chain couples TRBV5-1 to TRBJ2-3, with a weak D call TRBD2 (6 bases). Germline V gene data show CDR1 as SGHRS and CDR2 as YFSETQ. V lost 4 bases and J lost 0, with 12 bases in between. The length of the CDR3 is 15 residues. The CDR3 DNA is TGCGCCAGCAGCCGACTAGTTCAAAGCACAGATACGCAGTATTTT. It codes for CASSRLVQSTDTQYF.

This clone is a singleton in its sample. V usage is TRBV18 and J usage is TRBJ2-7, with TRBD1 matching over 9 bases. Germline V gives CDR1 KGHSH, CDR2 LQKENI. The CDR3 spans 13 residues. Trimming at V came to 2 bases and at J to 6 bases, leaving 2 bases not matched to a gene. This chain's CDR3 is CASSPGTGSEQYF. CDR3 coding DNA: TGTGCCAGCTCACCAGGGACAGGGAGCGAGCAGTACTTC.

V gene TRBV12-5 combines with J gene TRBJ2-3; D may be TRBD1 (5 bases). V gave up 6 bases and J gave up 6 bases, with 16 bases separating them. This CDR3 is built from 14 residues. The germline V gene has CDR1 LGHNT and CDR2 FRNRAP. CDR3: CASGSTARMDTQYF. The CDR3 nucleotides are TGTGCTAGTGGATCGACAGCCCGGATGGATACGCAGTATTTT. The whole variable domain, filled in from reference TRBV12-5 and TRBJ2-3, reads DARVTQTPRHKVTEMGQEVTMRCQPILGHNTVFWYRQTMMQGLELLAYFRNRAPLDDSGMPKDRFSAEMPDATLATLKIQPSEPRDSAVYFCASGSTARMDTQYFGPGTRLTVL.